This paragraph reports one TCR beta chain. This sample was taken from a study of shared clonotypes between healthy human individuals. Study-level information: The people who gave samples were two women and a few men aged 18 to 49.

Clones were sequenced by immunoSEQ multiplex PCR, and TCRdb holds only the in-frame ones, with some missing. This sample has about 2 million clones, with 95% found just once. The CDR3 contains 15 residues. V was cut by 3 bases and J by 0 bases, with 9 bases left in between. Germline loops: CDR1 KGHSH, CDR2 LQKENI. Negatively enriched CD4+ T cells were divided by CD45RA into naive and memory. This receptor was obtained from a man aged 18 to 35 in good health. V and J are TRBV18 and TRBJ2-1, with unresolved D. The sample was naive CD4+ T cells sorted from blood. Stated subset: CD45RA+ positively selected. The CDR3, as DNA: TGTGCCAGCTCACCGGTCCGAAGCTCCTACAATGAGCAGTTCTTC. As protein: CASSPVRSSYNEQFF.